In its sample, the clone carrying this T cell receptor (beta chain) was seen a few times. Its antigen is unknown. Donors were all healthy Caucasians. Unmatched junction bases numbered 16, after V lost 2 bases and J lost 4 bases. The V gene's germline CDR1 is MNHEY and CDR2 SVGAGI. The CDR3 spans 19 residues. Unique molecular identifiers were present on the cDNA, which also gained a universal primer site by template switching. A single record per CDR3 protein comes from TCRdb applying MiXCR to the 5' RACE reads. In the table there are a few hundred thousand distinct CDR3 sequences, about 8.3% of which are singletons. The data originate from a study of identical twins. Study-wide results and limits: Modelling approaches yielded underestimates of out-of-frame TCR alpha sharing between monozygotic twins. Conclusions were drawn cross-sectionally by statistical analysis, without following the same donors.

These records were also assigned to another study, of yellow fever vaccine responses in identical twins.

The sequencing sample was made of CD8+ T cells sorted from blood. The genes are TRBV6-5 and TRBJ2-3; 9 bases line up with TRBD2. The TCR was taken from a woman aged 18-35 years in good health. The DNA of the CDR3 is TGTGCCAGCAGTTACCTTAGGGCGGGAGGGCCTGATACCTCAGATACGCAGTATTTT. Amino acids: CASSYLRAGGPDTSDTQYF.